The TCR beta chain described here comes from a study of CD8 T cells in Susac syndrome. Study background: Treatment at blood withdrawal was none, corticosteroids, or intravenous immunoglobulin alone in Susac syndrome patients.

The RNA, 0.5 to 1 ug, was put through reverse transcription using random hexamers. Amplification of TCR beta CDR3 was carried out by immunoSEQ multiplex PCR, which covered 54 Vbeta and 13 Jbeta segments. Each CDR3 protein gets one entry after TCRdb re-called the immunoSEQ multiplex PCR reads with MiXCR. The sample includes under 200,000 distinct CDR3 sequences, more than 85% of them seen just once. TCR beta sequences were obtained from blood CD8+ and CD4+ T cells. Germline-derived CDR1 and CDR2 are SGHRS and YFSETQ. This CDR3 spans 16 amino acids. Worth noting for this clonotype: The antigen is undetermined. A read error may account for a junction end that differs from germline.

Study-wide findings and caveats: The study conceded that relatively few individuals underwent its TCR sequencing and HLA analysis.

This chain links TRBV5-1 with TRBJ2-2; 9 bases match TRBD2. The receptor's source is a human donor with Susac syndrome. The sequenced sample consisted of CD4+ T cells from PBMCs. The CDR3 sequence is CAGSSIAGDNTGELFF. The CDR3 bases are TGCGCCGGCAGCTCCATAGCGGGGGATAACACCGGGGAGCTGTTTTTT.